The next 18 T cell receptor beta chains were all read from a single sample in a study of T-cell reconstitution after alpha-beta-depleted transplantation in children. This sample's TCRbeta library carried unique molecular identifier barcodes. Each CDR3 protein gets one entry after TCRdb re-called the PCR reads with MiXCR. The sample contains around 100,000 distinct CDR3 sequences, around a tenth of which appear only once. This specimen consisted of PBMCs, obtained before TCRalphabeta/CD19-depleted stem cell transplant. The receptors derive from a boy younger than 10 with acute lymphoblastic leukemia, due to receive a stem cell transplant.

The gene calls are TRBV7-7 and TRBJ2-2; TRBD2 aligns across 7 bases. The J segment lost 0 bases and the V segment lost 5 bases, leaving 3 bases of the junction unmatched. Germline assignment: CDR1 SSHAT and CDR2 FNYEAQ (reference sequence). The CDR3 contains 15 residues. The CDR3 protein is CASSPGGTNTGELFF. The CDR3 DNA reads TGTGCCAGCAGCCCCGGGGGGACGAACACCGGGGAGCTGTTTTTT.

V gene TRBV20-1 combines with J gene TRBJ2-7; D remains ambiguous. Trimming took off 5 bases at V and 1 base at J, with 6 bases between the two ends. This CDR3 is built from 11 residues. The germline CDR1 and CDR2 sequences are DFQATT and SNEGSKA (reference sequence). The CDR3 nucleotides read TGCAGTGCTGGTCCATCCTACGAGCAGTACTTC. This translates into CSAGPSYEQYF.

The CDR3 sequence: CSARDPGFLYEQYF. The CDR3 nucleotides are TGCAGTGCTAGAGACCCCGGGTTCCTCTACGAGCAGTACTTC. The gene calls are TRBV20-1 and TRBJ2-7; D remains unclear. The CDR3 sequence is 14 residues long. Germline lookup yields CDR1 DFQATT and CDR2 SNEGSKA (reference sequence). V was trimmed by 0 bases and J by 3 bases, leaving 12 bases between them.

The gene calls are TRBV28 and TRBJ1-1, with 7 bases identical to TRBD1. There are 17 residues in the CDR3. After removal of 8 bases from V and 10 bases from J, the junction contained 25 bases not matched to a gene. Germline assignment: CDR1 MDHEN and CDR2 SYDVKM. The CDR3 coding sequence is TGTGCCAGCCGCGGTTCAGACAGGGCCCTCCCCTACAATGGAGCTTTCTTT. This translates into CASRGSDRALPYNGAFF.

This clonotype was counted only a few times. J is TRBJ2-1 and V is TRBV27; 11 bases fit TRBD2. CDR1 and CDR2 (germline): MNHEY, SMNVEV (reference sequence). V gave up 5 bases and J gave up 5 bases; unmatched junction bases: 11. There are 17 residues in the CDR3. CDR3 in amino acids: CASSTRGSGRADNEQFF. The CDR3 DNA is TGTGCCAGCAGTACCCGGGGTAGCGGGAGGGCCGACAATGAGCAGTTCTTC.

This clonotype came up many times. The chain carries TRBV5-1 and TRBJ1-1; D might be TRBD1 (5 bases). The length of the CDR3 is 16 residues. V was shortened by 0 bases and J by 5 bases, with 17 bases between the two germline ends. Germline V lookup: CDR1 SGHRS, CDR2 YFSETQ. In DNA, the CDR3 is TGCGCCAGCAGCTTGGGTCGCGGGGCAAGAGGTACTGAAGCTTTCTTT. Protein sequence: CASSLGRGARGTEAFF.

This clonotype came up a few times. The chain employs TRBV5-1 and TRBJ2-7, with 7 bases fitting TRBD2. Looked up from germline, CDR1 is SGHRS and CDR2 is YFSETQ. This CDR3 is 14 amino acids long. V lost 3 bases, J lost 1 base, and 4 bases stayed unmatched. The CDR3 is CASSSGGRSYEQYF. Written as DNA, the CDR3 is TGCGCCAGCAGCTCCGGGGGGAGGTCCTACGAGCAGTACTTC.

This clonotype showed up just a few times. The chain couples TRBV20-1 to TRBJ2-3; D ambiguous. Deletions cut 0 bases from V and 0 bases from J, with 19 bases between. The CDR3 consists of 18 residues. CDR1 DFQATT and CDR2 SNEGSKA come from the germline V gene (reference sequence). The CDR3 sequence: CSARDLFSPMGSTDTQYF. Written as DNA, the CDR3 is TGCAGTGCTAGAGATCTGTTTAGCCCGATGGGTAGCACAGATACGCAGTATTTT.

This clonotype was counted only a few times. The gene calls are TRBV3-1 and TRBJ2-2; 9 bases are a match to TRBD2. The CDR3 loop spans 19 amino acids. V gave up 0 bases and J gave up 3 bases; unmatched junction bases: 11. In germline, CDR1 is LGHDT, CDR2 YNNKEL (reference sequence). For the CDR3, the DNA is TGTGCCAGCAGCCAAGATCCCCTTAGCGGGAGTAGGTACACCGGGGAGCTGTTTTTT. Its translation is CASSQDPLSGSRYTGELFF.

There are a few counts of this clonotype. The chain carries TRBV2 and TRBJ2-5; tentative D call: TRBD2 (6 bases). Germline CDR1 is SNHLY and CDR2 is FYNNEI. The CDR3 is 14 residues long. The germline V and J ends were trimmed by 5 bases and 4 bases, with 14 bases remaining between them. The CDR3 spells CASSRGSGRETQYF. CDR3 coding DNA: TGTGCCAGCAGTCGGGGTAGCGGAAGAGAGACCCAGTACTTC.

This clonotype was recorded a few times. The genes are TRBV11-2 and TRBJ2-1, with TRBD1 matching over 8 bases. This CDR3 contains 13 residues. V trimming: 3 bases; J trimming: 6 bases; junction bases outside the gene matches: 1. Germline CDR1 SGHAT, CDR2 FQNNGV. The CDR3 DNA is TGTGCCAGCAGCTTTACAGGGGGCAATGAGCAGTTCTTC. The encoded protein is CASSFTGGNEQFF.

This clonotype has ten or more counts. DNA for the CDR3: TGTGCCAGCAGTACTCGTACTACAGGGGATATCGCCTACGAGCAGTACTTC. It encodes CASSTRTTGDIAYEQYF. This chain uses TRBV12-3 or TRBV12-4 with TRBJ2-7, with TRBD1 matching 7 bases. The ends lost 5 bases at V and 2 bases at J; junction bases unmatched: 15. CDR3 length: 17 residues.

Concerning this clonotype itself: This could be a read error, since a much larger clone is one nucleotide away. The chain joins TRBV20-1 to TRBJ2-3; 9 nucleotides match TRBD2. The CDR3 runs 14 residues. Germline values: CDR1 DFQATT, CDR2 SNEGSKA (reference sequence). J gave up 2 bases and V 6 bases, and 6 bases lay outside the gene matches. In nucleotides, the CDR3 is TGCAGTGCCCCACTAGCGGGCCCCACAGATACGCAGTATTTT. It codes for CSAPLAGPTDTQYF.

This clonotype was detected ten times or more. The rearrangement joins TRBV5-4 to TRBJ2-1, with 11 bases aligning to TRBD2. The CDR3 spans 17 residues. V shed 4 bases, J shed 5 bases, and the junction held 11 bases outside the gene matches. Germline CDR1 SGHNT, CDR2 YYREEE (reference sequence). CDR3 nucleotides: TGTGCCAGCAGCACCCCCGGGTGGGGACTAGCGGACAATGAGCAGTTCTTC. Protein sequence: CASSTPGWGLADNEQFF.

The chain links TRBV5-1 to TRBJ2-3; 11 positions agree with TRBD2. Trimming at V came to 3 bases and at J to 5 bases, leaving 8 bases not matched to a gene. The CDR3 runs to 16 residues. Germline CDR1 reads SGHRS; CDR2 reads YFSETQ. CDR3 sequence: CASSWDTSGRRDTQYF. In DNA form, the CDR3 reads TGCGCCAGCAGCTGGGATACTAGCGGGAGAAGAGATACGCAGTATTTT.

The V gene is TRBV20-1, the J gene TRBJ2-1, with 11 bases lining up with TRBD2. Trimming at V came to 2 bases and at J to 3 bases, leaving 9 bases not matched to a gene. CDR1 and CDR2 (germline): DFQATT, SNEGSKA (reference sequence). The CDR3 length is 17 residues. The CDR3 protein is CSARPLPGLAVYNEQFF. CDR3 in DNA: TGCAGTGCTAGACCCCTTCCGGGACTAGCGGTCTACAATGAGCAGTTCTTC.

This chain connects TRBV27 to TRBJ2-1; TRBD2 might be the D (5 bases). The germline CDR1 and CDR2 sequences are MNHEY and SMNVEV (reference sequence). Trimming removed 7 bases from V and 0 bases from J, with 13 bases in between. The CDR3 consists of 15 residues. In nucleotides, the CDR3 is TGTGCCAGCACCCCGAGACGGGGCTCCTACAATGAGCAGTTCTTC. Residues: CASTPRRGSYNEQFF.

The table lists this clonotype with a few counts. The chain carries TRBV28 and TRBJ2-3; 8 bases match TRBD1. Trimming cost V 5 bases and J 8 bases; bases outside gene matches: 9. There are 14 residues in the CDR3. From germline, CDR1 is MDHEN and CDR2 SYDVKM. In nucleotides, the CDR3 is TGTGCCAGCAGTCAGGTGCAGGGGGCGGGTACGCAGTATTTT. This codes for CASSQVQGAGTQYF.